This entry lists 18 T cell receptor beta chains sequenced from one sample in a study of T cells after yellow fever vaccination. TCRdb redid the calling of the 5' RACE reads with MiXCR, one entry per CDR3 protein. The data show hundreds of thousands of distinct CDR3 sequences, roughly 21% seen once. Sequenced here: PBMCs, sampled 15 days after the yellow fever booster vaccination. Receptor source: a young man who received the YFV17D yellow fever vaccine.

The CDR3 DNA is TGCAGCGTTGAGATAAGCTCCTACAATGAGCAGTTCTTC. Translated, it gives CSVEISSYNEQFF. The chain carries TRBV29-1 and TRBJ2-1; the D is unclear. The CDR3 contains 13 residues. The V gene lost 3 bases and the J gene lost 0 bases, with 6 bases spanning the gap. The V gene's germline CDR1 is SQVTM and CDR2 ANQGSEA.

The chain recombines TRBV7-8 with TRBJ2-7, with 8 bases matching TRBD2. This CDR3 contains 14 residues. The J segment lost 0 bases and the V segment lost 4 bases, leaving 2 bases of the junction unmatched. Looked up from germline, CDR1 is SGHVS and CDR2 is FQNEAQ. CDR3 residues: CASSSREGSYEQYF. In nucleotides, the CDR3 is TGTGCCAGCAGCTCCCGGGAGGGCTCCTACGAGCAGTACTTC.

There are a few counts of this clonotype. The gene calls are TRBV28 and TRBJ2-1, with TRBD1 matching over 8 bases. V trimming: 4 bases; J trimming: 4 bases; junction bases outside the gene matches: 6. The CDR3 covers 15 residues. Germline CDR1 is MDHEN and CDR2 is SYDVKM. The CDR3 region has the DNA TGTGCCAGCAGTTCAACAGGGGGGAGGTACAATGAGCAGTTCTTC. Its translation: CASSSTGGRYNEQFF.

The chain links TRBV11-2 to TRBJ2-2; weak D call: TRBD2 (6 bases). V dropped 8 bases and J dropped 0 bases, with 7 bases sitting between them. This CDR3 comprises 13 residues. CDR1 is SGHAT, CDR2 FQNNGV, per germline. The CDR3 DNA follows: TGTGCCAGCGCGGGGACGAACACCGGGGAGCTGTTTTTT. It specifies CASAGTNTGELFF. The entire variable domain, with the rest obtained from reference TRBV11-2 and TRBJ2-2, is as follows: EAGVAQSPRYKIIEKRQSVAFWCNPISGHATLYWYQQILGQGPKLLIQFQNNGVVDDSQLPKDRFSAERLKGVDSTLKIQPAKLEDSAVYLCASAGTNTGELFFGEGSRLTVL.

In this sample, this clonotype turned up a few times. V gene TRBV12-3 or TRBV12-4 combines with J gene TRBJ1-1; D not resolved. The CDR3 covers 13 residues. V gave up 5 bases and J gave up 7 bases, with 14 bases separating them. CDR3 in amino acids: CASSPTDQVEAFF. For the CDR3, the DNA is TGTGCCAGCAGTCCCACAGACCAGGTTGAAGCTTTCTTT.

This clonotype has a single count. This sequence joins TRBV6-2 or TRBV6-3 and TRBJ2-3, with D perhaps TRBD2 (5 bases). The CDR3 runs to 14 residues. The germline V gene has CDR1 MNHEY and CDR2 SVGEGT. Trimming stripped 6 bases from V and 5 bases from J, with 15 bases between. CDR3 bases: TGTGCCAGCAGATATTGGGAGTTGGAAGATACGCAGTATTTT. Translating it yields CASRYWELEDTQYF.

The V and J genes are TRBV19 and TRBJ2-1; TRBD1 agrees at 10 bases. The V and J ends lost 4 bases and 6 bases, in that order; junction bases with no gene match: 6. Per germline, CDR1 LNHDA and CDR2 SQIVND (reference sequence). The CDR3 runs to 15 residues. The CDR3 DNA is TGTGCCAGTAGTACCCCGGGACAGGGGAGCAATGAGCAGTTCTTC. Translation gives CASSTPGQGSNEQFF. The full variable domain, rest sourced from reference TRBV19 and TRBJ2-1, is DGGITQSPKYLFRKEGQNVTLSCEQNLNHDAMYWYRQDPGQGLRLIYYSQIVNDFQKGDIAEGYSVSREKKESFPLTVTSAQKNPTAFYLCASSTPGQGSNEQFFGPGTRLTVL.

The rearrangement links TRBV4-3 to TRBJ2-1; 7 bases are shared with TRBD1. There are 13 residues in the CDR3. J lost 8 bases, V lost 4 bases, and 5 bases had no gene match. The germline gives CDR1 LGHNA, CDR2 YSLEER. The CDR3: CASSLGTVDEQFF. For the CDR3, the DNA is TGCGCCAGCAGCCTTGGGACAGTGGATGAGCAGTTCTTC.

The sample holds a few counts of this clonotype. This sequence joins TRBV25-1 and TRBJ2-2; weak D call: TRBD1 (7 bases). Germline CDR1 is MGHDK and CDR2 is SYGVNS. With 5 bases removed from V and 4 bases from J, the gap between germline ends came to 20 bases. The CDR3 has 17 residues. The CDR3 region has the DNA TGTGCCAGCAGTTCGCACAGGGGCCCGCGGGGCACCGGGGAGCTGTTTTTT. It translates to CASSSHRGPRGTGELFF.

V usage is TRBV3-1 and J usage is TRBJ2-7; 9 bases agree with TRBD2. CDR1 and CDR2 from the germline V gene are LGHDT and YNNKEL (reference sequence). J lost 2 bases, V lost 5 bases, and 10 bases had no gene match. The CDR3 length is 16 residues. CDR3 loop: CASSTGTSRKTYEQYF. In nucleotides, the CDR3 is TGTGCCAGCAGCACCGGGACTAGCAGGAAGACCTACGAGCAGTACTTC.

The rearrangement links TRBV2 to TRBJ2-5; 12 bases match TRBD2. V was pared by 8 bases and J by 5 bases, with 9 bases of the junction left unmatched. Germline V lookup: CDR1 SNHLY, CDR2 FYNNEI. The CDR3 covers 15 residues. DNA of the CDR3: TGTGCCAGCTCAGCTAGCGGGAGGGCCTTGGAGACCCAGTACTTC. Amino acid sequence: CASSASGRALETQYF.

The chain employs TRBV12-3 or TRBV12-4 and TRBJ2-7, with 16 bases identical to TRBD2. This CDR3 spans 16 amino acids. The trim removed 5 bases at V and 8 bases at J, leaving 9 bases unmatched. In nucleotides, the CDR3 is TGTGCCAGCAGTACATGGGGACTAGCGGGAGGGCAGAAGCAGTACTTC. It yields the protein CASSTWGLAGGQKQYF.

J is TRBJ1-2 and V is TRBV19; D unresolved. Germline-derived CDR1 and CDR2 are LNHDA and SQIVND (reference sequence). The CDR3 contains 13 residues. Deletions cut 5 bases from V and 1 base from J, with 8 bases between. CDR3 DNA: TGTGCCAGTAGTTCGCGGGGTAACTATGGCTACACCTTC. This translates into CASSSRGNYGYTF.

This clonotype was counted between two and nine times. This rearrangement joins TRBV20-1 to TRBJ2-5; TRBD2 matches at 7 bases. The trim removed 4 bases at V and 7 bases at J, leaving 9 bases unmatched. Germline values: CDR1 DFQATT, CDR2 SNEGSKA (reference sequence). CDR3 length: 13 residues. CDR3 region: CSATSGTWGTQYF. CDR3 in DNA: TGCAGTGCTACGAGCGGGACCTGGGGGACCCAGTACTTC.

This chain joins TRBV7-9 and TRBJ2-7; the match to TRBD2 covers 8 bases. Germline V CDR1 and CDR2: SEHNR, FQNEAQ (reference sequence). V lost 4 bases, J lost 5 bases, and 10 bases stayed unmatched. CDR3 length equals 15 residues. The chain's CDR3 is CASSSPLAGIHEQYF. The CDR3 coding sequence is TGTGCCAGCAGCTCACCGTTAGCGGGAATCCACGAGCAGTACTTC.

This clonotype occurred a few times. The V call is TRBV7-9, the J call TRBJ1-2; D call uncertain. Trimming cost V 5 bases and J 4 bases, with 14 bases left between them. The CDR3 runs 14 residues. The germline CDR1 and CDR2 sequences are SEHNR and FQNEAQ (reference sequence). Written as DNA, the CDR3 is TGTGCCAGCAGCCAGACCGGCGGGGTCTATGGCTACACCTTC. It encodes CASSQTGGVYGYTF.

The CDR3, as DNA: TGCAGTGCTTCCCTCAGGGGGGGGAATCAGCCCCAGCATTTT. Translated, it gives CSASLRGGNQPQHF. The chain couples TRBV20-1 to TRBJ1-5; 7 nucleotides align to TRBD1. Germline CDR1 is DFQATT and CDR2 is SNEGSKA (reference sequence). The CDR3 loop spans 14 amino acids. The ends lost 5 bases at V and 4 bases at J; junction bases unmatched: 8.

A few counts support this clonotype. The rearrangement joins TRBV12-3 or TRBV12-4 to TRBJ2-7; 12 nucleotides line up with TRBD2. This CDR3 contains 15 residues. V was clipped by 6 bases and J by 6 bases; unmatched bases: 9. This CDR3 reads CASRERTSGTGEQYF. The DNA for the CDR3 is TGTGCCAGCAGGGAGCGGACTAGCGGGACAGGCGAGCAGTACTTC.